This T cell receptor (beta chain) was captured by sequencing in a study of long-term antiretroviral therapy in people with HIV. Version v3.0 of the immunoSEQ assay was performed at survey level. Measured with immunoSEQ multiplex PCR; TCRdb has only the in-frame clones, and not every one. The data show under 45,000 clones, roughly 94% seen once. CDR3 length: 14 amino acids. Germline lookup yields CDR1 MNHEY and CDR2 SMNVEV (reference sequence). V was pared by 5 bases and J by 6 bases, with 5 bases of the junction left unmatched. Every participant with HIV received treatment in the United States. The chain is built from TRBV27 and TRBJ1-2; 11 nucleotides align to TRBD1. This receptor was taken from a woman aged 45-65 years with HIV. The sample in question was unsorted PBMCs, obtained 5.1 years after starting antiretroviral therapy. The CDR3 here is CASSGTGGPHGYTF. In DNA form, the CDR3 reads TGTGCCAGCAGTGGGACAGGGGGACCCCATGGCTACACCTTC.